Below are 32 T cell receptor beta chains sequenced from a single sample in a study of T cells after yellow fever vaccination. One entry per CDR3 protein, called by TCRdb with MiXCR from the 5' RACE reads. The repertoire holds hundreds of thousands of distinct CDR3 sequences, with roughly 17% as singletons. This sample comprised PBMCs, obtained 4 to 5 days after the first yellow fever vaccination. The receptor source for this set is a man younger than 30 who received the YFV17D yellow fever vaccine.

The chain combines TRBV29-1 with TRBJ2-1, with D possibly being TRBD2 (6 bases). The germline V gene has CDR1 SQVTM and CDR2 ANQGSEA. Trimming took 4 bases from V and 9 from J, leaving 19 bases between them. CDR3 length: 14 amino acids. The CDR3 protein is CSVGEGLTAGEQFF. The DNA for the CDR3 is TGCAGCGTTGGAGAGGGCCTTACAGCGGGTGAGCAGTTCTTC.

The chain links TRBV5-5 to TRBJ2-1; 7 nucleotides line up with TRBD2. The CDR3 has 14 residues. The V and J ends lost 7 bases and 5 bases, in that order; junction bases with no gene match: 9. Germline CDR1 and CDR2: SGHKS and YYEKEE (reference sequence). This CDR3 reads CASGQRGLNNEQFF. In DNA, the CDR3 is TGTGCCAGCGGTCAGCGGGGCTTGAACAATGAGCAGTTCTTC.

In its sample, this clonotype was seen many times. The chain carries TRBV5-1 and TRBJ2-1, with 10 bases lining up with TRBD2. With V trimmed by 3 bases and J by 6 bases, 9 bases remained unmatched. Germline V CDR1 and CDR2: SGHRS, YFSETQ. The CDR3 loop spans 16 amino acids. CDR3 protein: CASSSNSGGSGNEQFF. CDR3 nucleotides: TGCGCCAGCAGCTCGAATAGCGGGGGGTCCGGCAATGAGCAGTTCTTC. Full variable domain (outside the CDR3, taken from reference TRBV5-1 and TRBJ2-1): KAGVTQTPRYLIKTRGQQVTLSCSPISGHRSVSWYQQTPGQGLQFLFEYFSETQRNKGNFPGRFSGRQFSNSRSEMNVSTLELGDSALYLCASSSNSGGSGNEQFFGPGTRLTVL.

V and J are TRBV4-3 and TRBJ1-2; TRBD1 might be the D (6 bases). V shed 4 bases and J shed 5 bases, with 14 bases lying between them. Germline V lookup: CDR1 LGHNA, CDR2 YSLEER. The CDR3 totals 14 residues. The CDR3 DNA reads as TGCGCCAGCAGCCCACTGACAGGAAAATATGGCTACACCTTC. This gives the protein CASSPLTGKYGYTF.

The rearrangement uses TRBV6-1 and TRBJ2-3; D possibly corresponds to TRBD1 (6 bases). The CDR3 is 15 amino acids. Germline loops: CDR1 MNHNS, CDR2 SASEGT. The V end lost 7 bases, the J end lost 0 bases, and 14 bases lay between the germline ends. Here the CDR3 reads CASTNTGFSTDTQYF. CDR3 DNA sequence: TGTGCCAGCACCAACACAGGGTTTAGCACAGATACGCAGTATTTT.

As DNA, the CDR3 is TGTGCCAGCAGCTTGATAGCGGGGGCCCTCACAGATACGCAGTATTTT. Amino acid sequence: CASSLIAGALTDTQYF. The chain employs TRBV7-2 and TRBJ2-3, with TRBD2 matching 9 bases. Trimming took 3 bases from V and 2 from J; bases not matched to a gene: 6. Looked up from germline, CDR1 is SGHTA and CDR2 is FQGNSA. The CDR3 is 16 residues long.

This clonotype has more than one count but fewer than ten. This chain links TRBV2 with TRBJ2-5; possibly TRBD1 for D (7 bases). There are 15 residues in the CDR3. Germline CDR1 is SNHLY and CDR2 is FYNNEI. The germline V and J ends were trimmed by 6 bases and 5 bases, with 19 bases remaining between them. CDR3 region: CASSQRGTVGETQYF. Here the CDR3 DNA reads TGTGCCAGCAGCCAACGCGGGACAGTTGGGGAGACCCAGTACTTC. Full variable domain (missing parts from reference TRBV2 and TRBJ2-5): EPEVTQTPSHQVTQMGQEVILRCVPISNHLYFYWYRQILGQKVEFLVSFYNNEISEKSEIFDDQFSVERPDGSNFTLKIRSTKLEDSAMYFCASSQRGTVGETQYFGPGTRLLVL.

This rearrangement joins TRBV7-9 to TRBJ2-7, with 9 nucleotides matching TRBD1. Unmatched junction bases numbered 9, after V lost 8 bases and J lost 10 bases. The germline V gene has CDR1 SEHNR and CDR2 FQNEAQ (reference sequence). This CDR3 region has 12 residues. The CDR3 region has the DNA TGTGCCAGCCGGGACAGGGATAGCGATCAGTACGTC. It translates to CASRDRDSDQYV.

The table lists this clonotype with a few counts. V and J are TRBV20-1 and TRBJ1-5, with TRBD1 identical over 7 bases. Germline CDR1 is DFQATT and CDR2 is SNEGSKA (reference sequence). Trimming removed 4 bases from V and 5 bases from J; junction bases left unmatched: 5. This CDR3 contains 13 residues. CDR3 residues: CSANQGGDQPQHF. CDR3 sequence (DNA): TGCAGTGCTAACCAAGGGGGCGATCAGCCCCAGCATTTT.

This clonotype was counted a few times. This chain links TRBV25-1 with TRBJ1-5, with 7 bases fitting TRBD1. This CDR3 contains 15 residues. J gave up 2 bases and V 2 bases, and 3 bases lay outside the gene matches. Per germline, CDR1 MGHDK and CDR2 SYGVNS. CDR3 in amino acids: CASSERQGRNQPQHF. The CDR3 nucleotides read TGTGCCAGCAGTGAAAGACAGGGACGCAATCAGCCCCAGCATTTT.

The V call is TRBV28, the J call TRBJ2-4, with D hard to call. V was shortened by 10 bases and J by 0 bases, with 13 bases between the two germline ends. CDR3 length: 14 amino acids. Germline V lookup: CDR1 MDHEN, CDR2 SYDVKM. The CDR3 protein is CATGRKVAKNIQYF. In DNA form, the CDR3 reads TGTGCCACCGGACGGAAGGTAGCCAAAAACATTCAGTACTTC.

The sample holds a few counts of this clonotype. The chain employs TRBV10-3 and TRBJ2-7; D uncertain. The CDR3 runs 12 residues. V was pared by 0 bases and J by 4 bases, with 4 bases between. Per germline, CDR1 ENHRY and CDR2 SYGVKD. The CDR3, as DNA: TGTGCCATCAGTGAGTCGGATTACGAGCAGTACGTC. Encoded protein: CAISESDYEQYV.

This clonotype was seen a handful of times. V gene TRBV29-1 combines with J gene TRBJ2-6, with TRBD2 matching 8 bases. The CDR3 spans 17 residues. CDR1 is SQVTM, CDR2 ANQGSEA, per germline. V shed 1 base, J shed 1 base, and the junction held 6 bases outside the gene matches. CDR3: CSVEVRGAESGANVLTF. The CDR3 nucleotides read TGCAGCGTTGAAGTGCGGGGGGCTGAATCTGGGGCCAACGTCCTGACTTTC.

CDR3 nucleotides: TGCGCCAGCGATTGTCGGCATGGCACAGATACGCAGTATTTT. It encodes CASDCRHGTDTQYF. J is TRBJ2-3 and V is TRBV5-1; D remains unclear. The germline V gene has CDR1 SGHRS and CDR2 YFSETQ. V was shortened by 7 bases and J by 1 base, with 13 bases between the two germline ends. This CDR3 comprises 14 residues.

This clonotype was recorded a few times. V and J are TRBV10-3 and TRBJ2-5, with a possible D match to TRBD2 (6 bases). In germline, CDR1 is ENHRY, CDR2 SYGVKD. Trimming took 8 bases from V and 5 from J, leaving 12 bases between them. The CDR3 loop spans 12 amino acids. Here the CDR3 DNA reads TGTGCCATCTTAGGTGCGGGGGAGACCCAGTACTTC. It specifies CAILGAGETQYF.

This clonotype has a count of ten or more. The chain has TRBV7-2 and TRBJ2-4, with 9 positions matching TRBD1. The CDR3 totals 17 residues. The germline V gene has CDR1 SGHTA and CDR2 FQGNSA. Trimming at V came to 2 bases and at J to 1 base, leaving 6 bases not matched to a gene. For the CDR3, the DNA is TGTGCCAGCAGCTTATCCCAAGGACAGGGGGCCAAAAACATTCAGTACTTC. Translating gives CASSLSQGQGAKNIQYF.

The chain uses TRBV12-5 and TRBJ2-1; 8 bases agree with TRBD2. This CDR3 comprises 14 residues. Trimming at V came to 7 bases and at J to 6 bases, leaving 8 bases not matched to a gene. CDR1 and CDR2 (germline): LGHNT, FRNRAP. CDR3 sequence: CASVVGGEFNEQFF. CDR3 in DNA: TGTGCTAGTGTCGTCGGGGGGGAGTTCAATGAGCAGTTCTTC.

This clonotype came up a few times. The chain recombines TRBV6-1 with TRBJ2-3, with TRBD2 matching over 11 bases. Germline loops: CDR1 MNHNS, CDR2 SASEGT. The length of the CDR3 is 15 residues. With 6 bases clipped from V and 4 bases from J, the junction kept 6 bases outside the gene matches. The CDR3 spells CASRLSGGASDTQYF. CDR3 in DNA: TGTGCCAGCAGGCTTAGCGGGGGGGCATCAGATACGCAGTATTTT.

This clonotype has only a few counts. This chain joins TRBV4-1 and TRBJ1-1; TRBD1 might be the D (6 bases). CDR1 MGHRA and CDR2 YSYEKL come from the germline V gene. There are 15 residues in the CDR3. Trimming left V 3 bases short and J 0 bases short, with 11 bases between. This chain's CDR3 is CASSHLQGLNTEAFF. DNA for the CDR3: TGCGCCAGCAGCCACCTACAGGGATTGAACACTGAAGCTTTCTTT.

The genes are TRBV12-3 or TRBV12-4 and TRBJ1-2; TRBD1 is a possible D gene (5 bases). The germline V and J ends were trimmed by 8 bases and 4 bases, with 17 bases remaining between them. This CDR3 has 14 residues. The CDR3 DNA reads as TGTGCCAGCCATAGGGGAGTTTCTACCTATGGCTACACCTTC. Translation gives CASHRGVSTYGYTF.

This clonotype appeared a few times. This chain joins TRBV20-1 and TRBJ1-4; D remains ambiguous. Germline CDR1 is DFQATT and CDR2 is SNEGSKA (reference sequence). This CDR3 comprises 13 residues. Between the trimmed V and J ends, which lost 3 bases and 0 bases, there was a span of 5 bases. This CDR3 reads CSASQTTNEKLFF. The CDR3 DNA reads as TGCAGTGCTAGCCAGACAACTAATGAAAAACTGTTTTTT.

The chain combines TRBV10-3 with TRBJ2-2; D perhaps matches TRBD2 (7 bases). With 5 bases removed from V and 0 bases from J, the gap between germline ends came to 16 bases. In germline, CDR1 is ENHRY, CDR2 SYGVKD. This CDR3 is built from 17 residues. The CDR3 sequence is CAISRAAGAANTGELFF. CDR3 nucleotides: TGTGCCATCAGTCGCGCCGCGGGGGCGGCGAACACCGGGGAGCTGTTTTTT.

V and J are TRBV6-5 and TRBJ2-1; a weak D match, TRBD2 (5 bases). This CDR3 has 13 amino acids. CDR1 and CDR2 from the germline V gene are MNHEY and SVGAGI. Trimming stripped 2 bases from V and 7 bases from J, with 9 bases between. CDR3 coding DNA: TGTGCCAGCAGTTACCGAGGGTGGAATGAGCAGTTCTTC. Translation: CASSYRGWNEQFF.

In this sample, this clonotype turned up a few times. This chain joins TRBV27 and TRBJ1-2; the D gene is possibly TRBD1 (6 bases). The V and J ends lost 4 bases and 8 bases respectively, with 20 bases between them. CDR1 is MNHEY, CDR2 SMNVEV, per germline (reference sequence). CDR3 length equals 15 residues. In DNA, the CDR3 is TGTGCCAGCAGTTCCCGAGCAGGGGCCCCGCTGGGCTACACCTTC. Its translation is CASSSRAGAPLGYTF.

V usage is TRBV4-2 and J usage is TRBJ1-2, with D maybe TRBD1 (6 bases). The V gene's germline CDR1 is LGHNA and CDR2 YNFKEQ. Trimming pared 3 bases from V and 4 bases from J, leaving 12 bases between. This CDR3 has 14 amino acids. The CDR3 region is CASSQDEGVYGYTF. Here the CDR3 DNA reads TGTGCCAGCAGCCAGGATGAGGGGGTCTATGGCTACACCTTC.

This clonotype showed up just a few times. The genes are TRBV12-3 or TRBV12-4 and TRBJ1-5; D is unresolved. V was clipped by 6 bases and J by 7 bases, with 13 bases between them. The CDR3 runs to 13 residues. CDR3 residues: CASSGGVWQPQHF. For the CDR3, the DNA is TGTGCCAGCAGCGGCGGGGTATGGCAGCCCCAGCATTTT.

This clonotype was picked up a small number of times. V usage is TRBV11-3 and J usage is TRBJ2-1; maybe TRBD2 (5 bases). This CDR3 spans 15 amino acids. Trimming stripped 5 bases from V and 9 bases from J, with 20 bases between. CDR1 is SGHNT, CDR2 YENEEA, per germline. CDR3 coding DNA: TGTGCCAGCAGCCCCGGGGTGGGCGGAGGTGGTGAGCAGTTCTTC. Protein sequence: CASSPGVGGGGEQFF.

This rearrangement joins TRBV5-5 to TRBJ2-7; 7 positions match TRBD2. Germline V CDR1 and CDR2: SGHKS, YYEKEE (reference sequence). CDR3 length: 17 residues. Unmatched junction bases numbered 11, after V lost 0 bases and J lost 2 bases. The CDR3 is CASSLAGKGGIPYEQYV. CDR3 DNA: TGTGCCAGCAGCTTGGCCGGCAAGGGAGGGATTCCCTACGAGCAGTACGTC.

This clonotype was seen at least ten times. The chain is built from TRBV12-3 or TRBV12-4 and TRBJ2-7, with a weak D call TRBD1 (6 bases). The length of the CDR3 is 15 residues. The V gene lost 5 bases and the J gene lost 0 bases, with 14 bases spanning the gap. The CDR3 sequence: CASSQTGMSSYEQYF. CDR3 DNA: TGTGCCAGCAGTCAAACAGGGATGAGCTCCTACGAGCAGTACTTC.

This chain joins TRBV7-2 and TRBJ1-1; D unclear. The CDR3 totals 14 residues. V was clipped by 2 bases and J by 1 base, with 8 bases between them. Germline assignment: CDR1 SGHTA and CDR2 FQGNSA. The CDR3: CASSLSLRNTEAFF. CDR3 nucleotides: TGTGCCAGCAGCTTAAGCCTCCGGAACACTGAAGCTTTCTTT.

This clonotype showed up just a few times. The chain has TRBV25-1 and TRBJ2-7; D is undetermined. The V gene's germline CDR1 is MGHDK and CDR2 SYGVNS. There are 13 residues in the CDR3. V dropped 4 bases and J dropped 6 bases, with 13 bases sitting between them. CDR3 sequence reads: CASSVSLAGEQYV. The CDR3 DNA follows: TGTGCCAGCAGTGTCTCATTAGCCGGCGAGCAGTACGTC.

The chain combines TRBV7-9 with TRBJ2-7; TRBD1 is a possible D gene (6 bases). The V gene lost 3 bases and the J gene lost 0 bases, with 9 bases spanning the gap. Per germline, CDR1 SEHNR and CDR2 FQNEAQ (reference sequence). This CDR3 spans 14 amino acids. The CDR3 spells CASSFQGSSYEQYF. The CDR3 DNA reads as TGTGCCAGCAGCTTTCAGGGGAGCTCCTACGAGCAGTACTTC.